This T cell receptor beta chain originates from a study of blood T cell repertoires in COVID-19. Study-wide background: Samples representing acute and convalescent COVID-19 were sourced from the United States, Italy and Spain.

In the original workflow: Amplification with reference gene primers provided the estimates of nucleated cell counts. Sequencing was performed with immunoSEQ multiplex PCR; in TCRdb, only in-frame clones are kept and a portion is missing. Clone size and V and J calls were adopted from that table, with D and trimming inferred from the DNA. The data contain roughly 280,000 clones, over 80% of them singletons. V lost 0 bases to trimming and J lost 1 base, with 7 bases between them. The germline gives CDR1 LGHDT, CDR2 YNNKEL (reference sequence). The CDR3 contains 15 residues. The receptor comes from a man in his 60s who had recovered from COVID-19. Sequencing input: peripheral blood. V usage is TRBV3-1 (or the pseudogene TRBV3-2) and J usage is TRBJ1-5; D ambiguous. CDR3 sequence: CASSQDSGSNQPQHF. In DNA form, the CDR3 reads TGTGCCAGCAGCCAAGATAGCGGGAGCAATCAGCCCCAGCATTTT.